This TCR beta chain is drawn from a study of cytomegalovirus exposure and HLA in healthy donors. Both 60 Vbeta primers and 13 Jbeta primers went into the PCR. TCRdb's table, derived via immunoSEQ multiplex PCR, lists solely in-frame clones and lacks some. This table holds some 120,000 clones, approximately 80% found once. The study, taken as a whole, reports: A later analysis associated around 17,000 TCR beta sequences with HLA alleles at a 0.05 false discovery rate. Sequencing likely caused a cluster of highly shared sequence variants.

With respect to this clone: Its antigen is currently unknown.

The CDR3 has 19 amino acids. Germline CDR1 GTSNPN, CDR2 SVGIG (reference sequence). The junction had 6 bases not matched to a gene; V was cut back by 0 bases and J by 0 bases. Donors likely had unrecorded immune exposures despite being nominally healthy when sampled. This TCR was sampled from a female donor in good health and CMV-seronegative. Sequencing was carried out using PBMCs. V and J are TRBV30 and TRBJ2-3; the match to TRBD2 covers 16 bases. The CDR3 reads CAWSVLGLAGGPSTDTQYF. The CDR3 DNA reads TGTGCCTGGAGTGTACTGGGACTAGCGGGGGGGCCGAGCACAGATACGCAGTATTTT.